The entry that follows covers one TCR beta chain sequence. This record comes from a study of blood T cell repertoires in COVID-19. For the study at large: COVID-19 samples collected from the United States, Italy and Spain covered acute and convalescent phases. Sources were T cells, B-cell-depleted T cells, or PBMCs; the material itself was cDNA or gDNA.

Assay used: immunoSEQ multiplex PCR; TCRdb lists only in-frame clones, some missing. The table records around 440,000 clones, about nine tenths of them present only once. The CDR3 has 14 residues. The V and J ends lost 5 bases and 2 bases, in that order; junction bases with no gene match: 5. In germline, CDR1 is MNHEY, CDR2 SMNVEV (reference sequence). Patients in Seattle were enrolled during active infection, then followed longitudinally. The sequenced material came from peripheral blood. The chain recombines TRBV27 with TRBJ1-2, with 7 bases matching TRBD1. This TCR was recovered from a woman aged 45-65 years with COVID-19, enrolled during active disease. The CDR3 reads CASSPTGTNYGYTF. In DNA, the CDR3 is TGTGCCAGCAGTCCGACAGGGACGAACTATGGCTACACCTTC.